This T cell receptor beta chain emerged from a study of T cells in Graves' hyperthyroidism and ophthalmopathy. Across the whole study: Peripheral blood was drawn at first diagnosis, prior to all treatment. Study-wide findings and caveats: Most expanded thyroid clonotypes above 0.001 also appeared in blood. Ophthalmopathy got predicted by the model a median approximately 6.4 months before its onset.

V lost 5 bases and J lost 5; bases outside the gene matches: 11. Germline V gene data show CDR1 as DFQATT and CDR2 as SNEGSKA (reference sequence). CDR3 length equals 15 residues. Using RNA transcripts as the source, TCR beta CDR3 regions were amplified. When the TCR CDR3 underwent first-round RT-PCR, the HTBI primer set was used. One entry per CDR3 protein results from TCRdb running MiXCR on the multiplex PCR reads. Among over 700,000 distinct CDR3 sequences listed, over 35% were seen once. Remarks on this clonotype: Its antigen is as yet unknown.

The sequenced sample was blood. V usage is TRBV20-1 and J usage is TRBJ2-7; 11 positions match TRBD2. This TCR derives from a man aged 18-30 years with Graves' hyperthyroidism. CDR3 sequence: CSAYEGTSGTDEQYF. CDR3 DNA: TGCAGTGCTTACGAAGGGACTAGCGGAACCGACGAGCAGTACTTC.